A single sample is the source of the 27 T cell receptor beta chains below, sequenced in a study of post-analysis software for immune sequencing data. The study's findings and limits: Compared with controls, patients had more of five or six TRBV segments, including TRBV5-6, TRBV5-1 and TRBV20-1.

No antigen has been identified for these receptors. Included in the TCR beta cDNA libraries were unique molecular identifiers. TCRdb itself ran the PCR reads through MiXCR, one entry per CDR3 protein. The sample has 750,000 to 950,000 distinct CDR3 sequences, roughly 58% seen once. Input material: blood. The receptors shown here come from a girl aged 10 to 17 with multiple sclerosis.

This clonotype was recorded only once. In DNA form, the CDR3 reads TGCGCCAGCAGCTTGGTTGGAGCGACGAGCTCCTACAATGAGCAGTTCTTC. It codes for CASSLVGATSSYNEQFF. The genes are TRBV5-1 and TRBJ2-1; D not certain. This CDR3 comprises 17 residues. Trimming left V 0 bases short and J 0 bases short, with 13 bases between. Germline assignment: CDR1 SGHRS and CDR2 YFSETQ.

The table lists this clonotype with a few counts. CDR3: CASSLARLAGRETQYF. CDR3 bases: TGTGCCAGCAGCTTAGCGCGACTAGCGGGACGGGAGACCCAGTACTTC. The V call is TRBV7-8, the J call TRBJ2-5; 11 bases line up with TRBD2. Germline values: CDR1 SGHVS, CDR2 FQNEAQ. The CDR3 sequence is 16 residues long. With 0 bases clipped from V and 5 bases from J, the junction kept 5 bases outside the gene matches.

The V gene is TRBV20-1, the J gene TRBJ2-5; the D gene is possibly TRBD2 (6 bases). CDR3 length equals 15 residues. The V gene's germline CDR1 is DFQATT and CDR2 SNEGSKA (reference sequence). Trimming took off 7 bases at V and 1 base at J, with 19 bases between the two ends. The DNA for the CDR3 is TGCAGTGTCCGGGGGATCGTTGGAGTCCAAGAGACCCAGTACTTC. This codes for CSVRGIVGVQETQYF.

The chain couples TRBV9 to TRBJ2-1; no definite D call. This CDR3 contains 13 residues. Germline V gene sequence: CDR1 SGDLS, CDR2 YYNGEE. V lost 3 bases, J lost 7 bases, and 11 bases lay in between. The CDR3 reads CASSAFLANEQFF. The CDR3, as DNA: TGTGCCAGCAGCGCCTTCCTTGCGAATGAGCAGTTCTTC.

CDR3 protein: CSARPSGWSNEQFF. CDR3 nucleotides: TGCAGTGCTAGACCAAGCGGGTGGTCCAATGAGCAGTTCTTC. The chain combines TRBV20-1 with TRBJ2-1; weak D call: TRBD2 (6 bases). Germline CDR1 is DFQATT and CDR2 is SNEGSKA (reference sequence). This CDR3 is built from 14 residues. The V end was cut by 2 bases, the J end by 6 bases, with 14 bases between.

In nucleotides, the CDR3 is TGTGCCAGCAGTTCATCCGGGGGCAGGACTGAAGCTTTCTTT. Translated: CASSSSGGRTEAFF. V is TRBV12-3 or TRBV12-4 and J is TRBJ1-1, with a tentative D call TRBD1 (6 bases). This CDR3 comprises 14 residues. The V gene lost 4 bases and the J gene lost 5 bases, with 14 bases spanning the gap.

The chain joins TRBV6-2 or TRBV6-3 to TRBJ2-7; TRBD2 matches 15 bases. This CDR3 region has 22 residues. The germline gives CDR1 MNHEY, CDR2 SVGEGT. The trim removed 8 bases at V and 4 bases at J, leaving 27 bases unmatched. Here the CDR3 reads CASGNPGTATRTSGRAKYEQYF. CDR3 DNA: TGTGCCAGCGGGAATCCCGGGACAGCGACGAGGACTAGCGGGAGGGCCAAATACGAGCAGTACTTC.

This chain links TRBV6-1 with TRBJ2-1; 8 positions match TRBD2. CDR3 length: 17 residues. Looked up from germline, CDR1 is MNHNS and CDR2 is SASEGT. The ends lost 7 bases at V and 0 bases at J; junction bases unmatched: 11. The CDR3 protein is CASKGVAGGSSYNEQFF. The CDR3 nucleotides read TGTGCCAGCAAGGGGGTTGCGGGAGGTAGCTCCTACAATGAGCAGTTCTTC.

The CDR3 sequence is CASSLYGGASYGYTF. CDR3 nucleotide sequence: TGTGCCAGCAGTTTATACGGGGGGGCGAGCTATGGCTACACCTTC. J is TRBJ1-2 and V is TRBV27; D might be TRBD1 (6 bases). V was shortened by 1 base and J by 4 bases, with 13 bases between the two germline ends. The CDR3 length is 15 residues. Germline V CDR1 and CDR2: MNHEY, SMNVEV (reference sequence).

The J gene is TRBJ2-1, the V gene TRBV6-5, with a weak D call TRBD1 (6 bases). Trimming stripped 4 bases from V and 1 base from J, with 14 bases between. CDR1 MNHEY and CDR2 SVGAGI come from the germline V gene. There are 16 residues in the CDR3. The CDR3 sequence: CASSSIQGGSYNEQFF. CDR3 in DNA: TGTGCCAGCAGTTCGATACAGGGTGGGTCCTACAATGAGCAGTTCTTC.

The rearrangement links TRBV7-2 to TRBJ2-5, with D maybe TRBD2 (7 bases). V lost 1 base, J lost 3 bases, and 12 bases lay in between. CDR3 length: 15 residues. From germline, CDR1 is SGHTA and CDR2 FQGNSA. The CDR3 loop reads CASSLGGGPKETQYF. In nucleotides, the CDR3 is TGTGCCAGCAGCTTAGGCGGGGGCCCCAAAGAGACCCAGTACTTC.

The rearrangement uses TRBV15 and TRBJ2-1; perhaps D is TRBD1 or TRBD2 (5 bases each). CDR1 is LNHNV, CDR2 YYDKDF, per germline (reference sequence). There are 16 residues in the CDR3. Trimming pared 3 bases from V and 8 bases from J, leaving 20 bases between. CDR3 sequence: CATSSLGVGSEDEQFF. The CDR3 nucleotides read TGTGCCACCAGCAGTTTGGGGGTGGGATCAGAGGATGAGCAGTTCTTC. Drawing the rest from reference TRBV15 and TRBJ2-1, the complete variable domain is DAMVIQNPRYQVTQFGKPVTLSCSQTLNHNVMYWYQQKSSQAPKLLFHYYDKDFNNEADTPDNFQSRRPNTSFCFLDIRSPGLGDTAMYLCATSSLGVGSEDEQFFGPGTRLTVL.

This clonotype was seen a few times. Here the CDR3 reads CASSFTGTRDRDIQYF. Written as DNA, the CDR3 is TGCGCCAGCAGTTTTACCGGGACCAGGGACAGGGACATTCAGTACTTC. This sequence joins TRBV5-1 and TRBJ2-4, with 9 bases aligning to TRBD1. The CDR3 is made up of 16 amino acids. CDR1 and CDR2 (germline): SGHRS, YFSETQ. Unmatched junction bases numbered 14, after V lost 5 bases and J lost 8 bases.

This clonotype appeared a few times. The chain links TRBV9 to TRBJ2-3; 11 bases are shared with TRBD1. J lost 2 bases, V lost 3 bases, and 8 bases had no gene match. CDR1 is SGDLS, CDR2 YYNGEE, per germline. This CDR3 spans 17 amino acids. CDR3 region: CASSGLGQGDPTDTQYF. The CDR3 DNA follows: TGTGCCAGCAGCGGGCTGGGACAGGGGGACCCCACAGATACGCAGTATTTT.

V usage is TRBV20-1 and J usage is TRBJ2-1, with D perhaps TRBD2 (6 bases). From germline, CDR1 is DFQATT and CDR2 SNEGSKA (reference sequence). V was pared by 0 bases and J by 8 bases, with 20 bases between. This CDR3 is 16 amino acids long. Written as DNA, the CDR3 is TGCAGTGCTAGAGATGAAGAGACTAGACTGAGGCATGAGCAGTTCTTC. It yields the protein CSARDEETRLRHEQFF.

This chain connects TRBV20-1 to TRBJ2-4; no clear D gene. Trimming left V 4 bases short and J 0 bases short, with 13 bases between. The germline gives CDR1 DFQATT, CDR2 SNEGSKA (reference sequence). CDR3 length: 15 amino acids. The CDR3 nucleotides are TGCAGTGCTACCAGTACGAAGGTAGCCAAAAACATTCAGTACTTC. Its translation is CSATSTKVAKNIQYF.

This clonotype came up a few times. The chain combines TRBV29-1 with TRBJ2-7; no clear D gene. Trimming cost V 4 bases and J 5 bases, with 18 bases left between them. Looked up from germline, CDR1 is SQVTM and CDR2 is ANQGSEA. This CDR3 is built from 14 residues. The CDR3 sequence: CSVVGYLGYDEQYF. CDR3 nucleotide sequence: TGCAGCGTTGTAGGCTACCTAGGATACGACGAGCAGTACTTC.

This chain joins TRBV6-1 and TRBJ1-5; D gene uncertain. This CDR3 region has 20 residues. The germline gives CDR1 MNHNS, CDR2 SASEGT. Trimming pared 3 bases from V and 4 bases from J, leaving 28 bases between. The chain's CDR3 is CASSDPPGSPGRGLNQPQHF. The CDR3 nucleotides are TGTGCCAGCAGTGACCCCCCGGGGAGCCCGGGGAGAGGATTAAATCAGCCCCAGCATTTT.

The V call is TRBV14, the J call TRBJ2-3; 7 bases are a match to TRBD2. Germline values: CDR1 SGHDN, CDR2 FVKESK. After removal of 4 bases from V and 4 bases from J, the junction contained 14 bases not matched to a gene. This CDR3 contains 17 residues. The CDR3 DNA follows: TGTGCCAGCAGCCCTCAGATGGCGGGAGTTAGTGCAGATACGCAGTATTTT. This codes for CASSPQMAGVSADTQYF.

The sample holds a few counts of this clonotype. V is TRBV20-1 and J is TRBJ2-6; D call uncertain. Germline V gene lookup returns CDR1 DFQATT and CDR2 SNEGSKA (reference sequence). Trimming pared 3 bases from V and 0 bases from J, leaving 15 bases between. The CDR3 contains 17 residues. CDR3 in amino acids: CSASDGAPSSGANVLTF. In DNA, the CDR3 is TGCAGTGCTAGCGACGGAGCCCCCAGCTCTGGGGCCAACGTCCTGACTTTC.

CDR3 sequence: CASKIQGFDYGYTF. The CDR3 bases are TGTGCCAGCAAGATACAGGGGTTTGACTATGGCTACACCTTC. This chain connects TRBV28 to TRBJ1-2; 7 nucleotides line up with TRBD1. The CDR3 extends over 14 amino acids. Looked up from germline, CDR1 is MDHEN and CDR2 is SYDVKM. V shed 7 bases, J shed 3 bases, and the junction held 8 bases outside the gene matches.

The J gene is TRBJ1-1, the V gene TRBV20-1, with TRBD1 identical over 9 bases. Germline loops: CDR1 DFQATT, CDR2 SNEGSKA (reference sequence). J lost 1 base, V lost 2 bases, and 14 bases had no gene match. The CDR3 is made up of 18 amino acids. CDR3 residues: CSARPIADRGDRNTEAFF. DNA of the CDR3: TGCAGTGCTAGACCGATCGCCGACAGGGGGGATCGGAACACTGAAGCTTTCTTT.

The CDR3 nucleotides are TGTGCCAGCTCACCCCGAACCGACAACGGGTTGCCCCAGCATTTT. Protein: CASSPRTDNGLPQHF. This chain uses TRBV18 with TRBJ1-5; D gene uncertain. The CDR3 runs to 15 residues. Trimming took 3 bases from V and 9 from J, leaving 18 bases between them. In germline, CDR1 is KGHSH, CDR2 LQKENI.

This clonotype appeared a few times. V and J are TRBV10-3 and TRBJ2-6; no clear D gene. Germline CDR1 is ENHRY and CDR2 is SYGVKD. V was shortened by 3 bases and J by 3 bases, with 3 bases between the two germline ends. This CDR3 spans 13 amino acids. CDR3 protein: CAISEFGANVLTF. The CDR3 nucleotides are TGTGCCATCAGTGAATTTGGGGCCAACGTCCTGACTTTC.

The chain links TRBV5-5 to TRBJ2-2; 11 nucleotides match TRBD1. With 2 bases clipped from V and 4 bases from J, the junction kept 7 bases outside the gene matches. The CDR3 runs 17 residues. In germline, CDR1 is SGHKS, CDR2 YYEKEE (reference sequence). CDR3 in DNA: TGTGCCAGCAGCTTAACCGGACAGGGGGCGATCACCGGGGAGCTGTTTTTT. Translation gives CASSLTGQGAITGELFF.

The chain has TRBV7-2 and TRBJ2-7; D may be TRBD1 (5 bases). Between the trimmed V and J ends, which lost 7 bases and 2 bases, there was a span of 18 bases. This CDR3 comprises 15 residues. Germline assignment: CDR1 SGHTA and CDR2 FQGNSA. The CDR3 spells CASTITGVSPYEQYF. Here the CDR3 DNA reads TGTGCCAGCACCATAACAGGCGTGTCCCCCTACGAGCAGTACTTC.

The V gene is TRBV7-8, the J gene TRBJ1-2; D gene unclear. V was cut by 1 base and J by 2 bases, with 11 bases left in between. The CDR3 is made up of 15 amino acids. Germline values: CDR1 SGHVS, CDR2 FQNEAQ. In DNA form, the CDR3 reads TGTGCCAGCAGCTTAGGGGGTTACCCCAACTATGGCTACACCTTC. Protein product: CASSLGGYPNYGYTF.